The 5 T cell receptor beta chains below come from one sample, sequenced in a study of beta chain features in type 1 diabetes (dated by TCRdb to the late 2010s). Results the study describes overall, beyond this receptor: A moderate but significant shortening of TCRB CDR3 length was observed in type 1 diabetes patients in all four CD4+ subsets.

The library came from the immunoSEQ multiplex PCR assay. The entire isolated RNA was reverse transcribed using the High Capacity cDNA Reverse Transcription Kit, and thus expressed TCRB transcripts were sequenced. TCRdb retrieved this table from immuneACCESS and kept in-frame rearrangements only. Not all clones are present; in checked studies, unresolved V genes account for under half, and no reason is known for the remainder. The sample table lists about 280,000 clones, 15% of them with a count of one. The ten largest clones represent roughly 0.015% of the sample. Their target antigens are unknown. Sequenced: naive CD4+ T cells from blood. The intended sense of this specimen's cell subset or site label: true naive CD4+ T cells. The receptors shown here come from a young man with type 1 diabetes.

The chain combines TRBV7-9 with TRBJ1-5, with D maybe TRBD1 (5 bases). Germline loops: CDR1 SEHNR, CDR2 FQNEAQ (reference sequence). V lost 5 bases, J lost 6 bases, and 20 bases lay in between. The CDR3 totals 16 residues. CDR3 in amino acids: CASSPDSRGGAQPQHF. The CDR3 DNA reads TGTGCCAGCAGCCCCGACAGCCGGGGGGGAGCTCAGCCCCAGCATTTT.

The V call is TRBV5-4, the J call TRBJ1-2, with 8 bases identical to TRBD1. Germline values: CDR1 SGHNT, CDR2 YYREEE (reference sequence). The V and J ends lost 3 bases and 4 bases, in that order; junction bases with no gene match: 5. The CDR3 length is 14 residues. The CDR3 sequence is CASSWTGQGYGYTF. The CDR3 DNA sequence: TGTGCCAGCAGCTGGACTGGACAGGGCTATGGCTACACCTTC.

The rearrangement links TRBV6-6 to TRBJ1-2, with 7 bases lining up with TRBD1. CDR3 length equals 14 residues. Trimming removed 7 bases from V and 5 bases from J; junction bases left unmatched: 10. The V gene's germline CDR1 is MNHNY and CDR2 SVGAGI (reference sequence). For the CDR3, the DNA is TGTGCCAGCACCGTGACAGGGCCTCAGTATGGCTACACCTTC. This encodes CASTVTGPQYGYTF.

The chain combines TRBV28 with TRBJ2-2; possible D gene TRBD2, 5 bases. V shed 7 bases and J shed 5 bases, with 14 bases lying between them. Germline V lookup: CDR1 MDHEN, CDR2 SYDVKM. The CDR3 consists of 14 residues. CDR3 nucleotides: TGTGCCAGCATCGGGGTGCTCGGGACCGGGGAGCTGTTTTTT. Amino acids: CASIGVLGTGELFF.

V and J are TRBV11-2 and TRBJ2-5; TRBD2 matches 11 bases. J gave up 4 bases and V 5 bases, and 9 bases lay outside the gene matches. Germline V lookup: CDR1 SGHAT, CDR2 FQNNGV. The length of the CDR3 is 16 residues. The DNA for the CDR3 is TGTGCCAGCAGCATTACTAGCGGGAGCGGCTCAGAGACCCAGTACTTC. Protein product: CASSITSGSGSETQYF.